These 14 T cell receptor beta chains originate from one sample sequenced in a study of blood T cell repertoires in COVID-19. The repertoire was sequenced with immunoSEQ multiplex PCR; TCRdb's copy has only in-frame clones and lacks some. The data show 250,000 to 300,000 clones, 75% to 90% seen once. The sequenced sample was peripheral blood. These receptors originate from a woman in her forties or fifties with COVID-19, enrolled during active disease.

This clone has only a few counts. J is TRBJ2-1 and V is TRBV6-5; a weak D match, TRBD1 (5 bases). Trimming removed 6 bases from V and 2 bases from J, with 11 bases in between. The CDR3 extends over 14 amino acids. The germline V gene has CDR1 MNHEY and CDR2 SVGAGI. The CDR3 here is CASRGADPYNEQFF. CDR3 coding DNA: TGTGCCAGCAGAGGGGCTGATCCCTACAATGAGCAGTTCTTC.

CDR3 nucleotides: TGCGCCAGCGGGTGGCAGGGGCCCCCTAACTATGGCTACACCTTC. It yields the protein CASGWQGPPNYGYTF. The V call is TRBV5-1, the J call TRBJ1-2; tentative D call: TRBD1 (6 bases). V gave up 7 bases and J gave up 0 bases, with 16 bases separating them. CDR1 and CDR2 (germline): SGHRS, YFSETQ. The CDR3 length is 15 residues.

This chain connects TRBV30 to TRBJ2-2, with 13 nucleotides matching TRBD2. The junction had 9 bases not matched to a gene; V was cut back by 4 bases and J by 7 bases. The germline gives CDR1 GTSNPN, CDR2 SVGIG (reference sequence). The length of the CDR3 is 16 residues. The CDR3 DNA sequence: TGTGCCTGGATACGGACTAGCGGGAGTGGCGGCGGGGAGCTGTTTTTT. Protein: CAWIRTSGSGGGELFF.

This rearrangement joins TRBV19 to TRBJ2-2; D is uncertain. Trimming removed 6 bases at V and 5 bases at J, with 4 bases between. Germline CDR1 reads LNHDA; CDR2 reads SQIVND (reference sequence). The CDR3 runs to 11 residues. CDR3 protein: CASSRTGELFF. CDR3 in DNA: TGTGCCAGTAGCCGGACCGGGGAGCTGTTTTTT.

The J gene is TRBJ1-2, the V gene TRBV7-2; TRBD1 agrees at 10 bases. The J segment lost 4 bases and the V segment lost 3 bases, leaving 11 bases of the junction unmatched. This CDR3 comprises 17 residues. Looked up from germline, CDR1 is SGHTA and CDR2 is FQGNSA. CDR3 protein: CASSFGTGAKRSYGYTF. CDR3 coding DNA: TGTGCCAGCAGCTTCGGGACAGGGGCGAAAAGAAGCTATGGCTACACCTTC.

The table lists this clone with a few counts. The chain has TRBV18 and TRBJ2-1, with a tentative D call TRBD2 (5 bases). The CDR3 covers 11 residues. Trimming took off 3 bases at V and 9 bases at J, with 6 bases between the two ends. Germline V gives CDR1 KGHSH, CDR2 LQKENI. The CDR3 protein is CASSPAGEQFF. As DNA, the CDR3 is TGTGCCAGCTCACCGGCGGGTGAGCAGTTCTTC.

V is TRBV25-1 and J is TRBJ2-3, with TRBD2 matching over 8 bases. The V segment lost 3 bases and the J segment 4 bases; nucleotides outside the gene matches: 3. The V gene's germline CDR1 is MGHDK and CDR2 SYGVNS. The CDR3 is made up of 14 amino acids. CDR3 loop: CASSEGTRADTQYF. CDR3 nucleotides: TGTGCCAGCAGTGAGGGGACTAGGGCAGATACGCAGTATTTT. Together with reference TRBV25-1 and TRBJ2-3, the CDR3 gives the full variable domain: EADIYQTPRYLVIGTGKKITLECSQTMGHDKMYWYQQDPGMELHLIHYSYGVNSTEKGDLSSESTVSRIRTEHFPLTLESARPSHTSQYLCASSEGTRADTQYFGPGTRLTVL.

This clone showed up just once. V is TRBV25-1 and J is TRBJ1-3, with 10 bases fitting TRBD1. CDR1 is MGHDK and CDR2 is SYGVNS in the germline V gene. The CDR3 runs to 15 residues. J lost 6 bases, V lost 3 bases, and 5 bases had no gene match. CDR3 DNA: TGTGCCAGCAGTGATCCCGGGACAGGGGCAAACACCATATATTTT. It is translated as CASSDPGTGANTIYF.

This chain links TRBV19 with TRBJ1-1; D is perhaps TRBD1 (6 bases). Germline assignment: CDR1 LNHDA and CDR2 SQIVND (reference sequence). V dropped 10 bases and J dropped 5 bases, with 20 bases sitting between them. The CDR3 is 14 residues long. CDR3 coding DNA: TGTGCCACCCTATCCGCAGGGGAGTTTACTGAAGCTTTCTTT. It yields the protein CATLSAGEFTEAFF.

This clone was seen once. CDR3 sequence: CASREGVNDEQYF. CDR3 bases: TGTGCCAGCAGGGAGGGAGTTAACGACGAGCAGTACTTC. The chain employs TRBV27 and TRBJ2-7, with D possibly matching TRBD2 (6 bases). Trimming took 6 bases from V and 5 from J, leaving 14 bases between them. CDR3 size: 13 residues. Germline V gene data show CDR1 as MNHEY and CDR2 as SMNVEV (reference sequence).

This chain links TRBV11-2 with TRBJ2-5; D gene unclear. This CDR3 is built from 15 residues. V was shortened by 1 base and J by 3 bases, with 12 bases between the two germline ends. CDR1 SGHAT and CDR2 FQNNGV come from the germline V gene. The CDR3 loop reads CASSLVPGWEETQYF. The CDR3 coding sequence is TGTGCCAGCAGCTTAGTACCAGGCTGGGAAGAGACCCAGTACTTC. Using reference TRBV11-2 and TRBJ2-5 for the parts outside the CDR3, the full variable domain is EAGVAQSPRYKIIEKRQSVAFWCNPISGHATLYWYQQILGQGPKLLIQFQNNGVVDDSQLPKDRFSAERLKGVDSTLKIQPAKLEDSAVYLCASSLVPGWEETQYFGPGTRLLVL.

The chain uses TRBV12-3 or TRBV12-4 and TRBJ1-2; no reliable D call. Deletions cut 8 bases from V and 8 bases from J, with 9 bases between. The CDR3 sequence is 10 residues long. This CDR3 reads CASRGDGYTF. CDR3 coding DNA: TGTGCCAGCCGGGGAGACGGCTACACCTTC.

This clone was detected once. The genes are TRBV5-1 and TRBJ2-7; D might be TRBD1 (6 bases). Trimming shortened V by 1 base and J by 6 bases, and 11 bases separated the two germline ends. Looked up from germline, CDR1 is SGHRS and CDR2 is YFSETQ. The CDR3 covers 13 residues. The CDR3 DNA sequence: TGCGCCAGCAGCTTGACAGGGCAACGCGAGCAGTACTTC. Protein product: CASSLTGQREQYF. Supplemented by reference TRBV5-1 and TRBJ2-7, the full variable domain reads KAGVTQTPRYLIKTRGQQVTLSCSPISGHRSVSWYQQTPGQGLQFLFEYFSETQRNKGNFPGRFSGRQFSNSRSEMNVSTLELGDSALYLCASSLTGQREQYFGPGTRLTVT.

The rearrangement links TRBV18 to TRBJ2-3, with D possibly being TRBD1 (6 bases). Germline V gene data show CDR1 as KGHSH and CDR2 as LQKENI. CDR3 size: 11 residues. Trimming took 10 bases from V and 4 from J, leaving 9 bases between them. CDR3 amino acids: CANRQADTQYF. The CDR3 DNA reads TGTGCCAACAGACAGGCAGATACGCAGTATTTT.